A single sample is the source of the 23 T cell receptor beta chains below, sequenced in a study of blood T cell repertoires in COVID-19. Profiling relied on immunoSEQ multiplex PCR, and the TCRdb table lists in-frame clones only, not all of them. Among over 150,000 clones, 84% were seen once, and the ten largest hold 2.5% to 3%. Sequencing input: peripheral blood. These receptors were taken from a woman aged 80 or over with COVID-19, enrolled during active disease.

This chain uses TRBV6-2 or TRBV6-3 with TRBJ2-5, with 7 bases lining up with TRBD1. Germline CDR1 is MNHEY and CDR2 is SVGEGT. The CDR3 loop spans 14 amino acids. J gave up 2 bases and V 2 bases, and 2 bases lay outside the gene matches. The CDR3, as DNA: TGTGCCAGCAGTTACCTGGACAGGCAAGAGACCCAGTACTTC. Its protein product is CASSYLDRQETQYF.

The sample holds one count of this clone. The chain has TRBV21-1 and TRBJ2-2; the table gives TRBD2 as D, unverified against the DNA. TRBV21-1 is given as a pseudogene. The length of the CDR3 is 18 residues. This CDR3 reads CANPFRSGGNTNTGELFF. For the CDR3, the DNA is TGTGCCAACCCCTTTCGGAGCGGAGGAAACACGAACACCGGGGAGCTGTTTTTT.

The V and J genes are TRBV14 and TRBJ1-4; 8 bases are a match to TRBD1. V lost 4 bases and J lost 6; bases outside the gene matches: 7. The germline V gene has CDR1 SGHDN and CDR2 FVKESK. The CDR3 has 15 residues. The CDR3 loop reads CASSLTGALYEKLFF. The CDR3 nucleotides are TGTGCCAGCAGCCTGACAGGGGCTCTATATGAAAAACTGTTTTTT.

This clone appeared once. This sequence joins TRBV7-3 and TRBJ2-3; unclear D gene. Germline CDR1 reads SGHTA; CDR2 reads FQGTGA. The length of the CDR3 is 18 residues. Trimming stripped 0 bases from V and 2 bases from J, with 18 bases between. The DNA for the CDR3 is TGTGCCAGCAGCTTAACGGGCAAAAGGCGAGCTTTCACAGATACGCAGTATTTT. Protein sequence: CASSLTGKRRAFTDTQYF.

The V call is TRBV7-2, the J call TRBJ2-2; 7 bases match TRBD1. CDR1 and CDR2 from the germline V gene are SGHTA and FQGNSA. The ends lost 5 bases at V and 5 bases at J; junction bases unmatched: 5. This CDR3 has 14 amino acids. This chain's CDR3 is CASSTKQGTGELFF. In nucleotides, the CDR3 is TGTGCCAGCAGCACAAAACAGGGGACCGGGGAGCTGTTTTTT.

J is TRBJ1-2 and V is TRBV9; D is unclear. The CDR3 is made up of 16 amino acids. V lost 0 bases, J lost 0 bases, and 12 bases lay in between. Germline V gene sequence: CDR1 SGDLS, CDR2 YYNGEE. The CDR3 reads CASSVESGGANYGYTF. Written as DNA, the CDR3 is TGTGCCAGCAGCGTAGAAAGCGGTGGGGCTAACTATGGCTACACCTTC.

The chain combines TRBV7-9 with TRBJ1-2; D not resolved. The CDR3 is made up of 9 amino acids. Germline CDR1 SEHNR, CDR2 FQNEAQ (reference sequence). With 5 bases removed from V and 11 bases from J, the gap between germline ends came to 6 bases. The CDR3 protein is CASSGGYTF. The CDR3 DNA sequence: TGTGCCAGCAGCGGAGGTTACACCTTC.

V usage is TRBV7-3 and J usage is TRBJ2-3, with D perhaps matching TRBD1 (5 bases). The ends were cut back, 2 bases at V and 2 bases at J, with 11 bases in the middle. Germline V CDR1 and CDR2: SGHTA, FQGTGA. The CDR3 runs 15 residues. CDR3 nucleotides: TGTGCCAGCAGCTTAGGGTGGGGCACCACAGATACGCAGTATTTT. Encoded protein: CASSLGWGTTDTQYF.

V is TRBV30 and J is TRBJ2-3; 7 bases are a match to TRBD2. With 7 bases clipped from V and 2 bases from J, the junction kept 9 bases outside the gene matches. CDR3 size: 14 residues. CDR1 and CDR2 from the germline V gene are GTSNPN and SVGIG (reference sequence). CDR3 sequence reads: CASAGLILTDTQYF. For the CDR3, the DNA is TGTGCCTCAGCGGGACTGATCCTCACAGATACGCAGTATTTT.

The chain links TRBV4-1 to TRBJ2-3, with TRBD2 matching over 7 bases. J was trimmed by 2 bases and V by 8 bases; bases with no gene match: 13. The CDR3 contains 16 residues. CDR1 and CDR2 (germline): MGHRA, YSYEKL. CDR3 coding DNA: TGCGCCAGCGGAGAAGTCAGCGGGACCATCACAGATACGCAGTATTTT. Residues: CASGEVSGTITDTQYF.

The chain employs TRBV3-1 (or the pseudogene TRBV3-2) and TRBJ2-1, with D possibly matching TRBD2 (5 bases). Trimming stripped 1 base from V and 2 bases from J, with 12 bases between. Germline CDR1 is LGHDT and CDR2 is YNNKEL (reference sequence). The CDR3 is 16 residues long. The CDR3 DNA is TGTGCCAGCAGCCAAGCGAGCGGTATCGCCTACAATGAGCAGTTCTTC. Its protein is CASSQASGIAYNEQFF.

The chain carries TRBV5-1 and TRBJ2-5; tentatively, D is TRBD1 (6 bases). CDR1 and CDR2 (germline): SGHRS, YFSETQ. The CDR3 is 15 residues long. The V gene lost 3 bases and the J gene lost 2 bases, with 14 bases spanning the gap. This CDR3 reads CASSSLGQLQETQYF. The CDR3 DNA follows: TGCGCCAGCAGCTCCCTAGGACAGTTACAAGAGACCCAGTACTTC.

This chain links TRBV9 with TRBJ2-4, with 9 bases aligning to TRBD1. The germline V gene encodes CDR1 SGDLS and CDR2 YYNGEE. The CDR3 consists of 13 residues. J lost 16 bases, V lost 0 bases, and 8 bases had no gene match. CDR3 loop: CASSVASGDRVYF. CDR3 coding DNA: TGTGCCAGCAGCGTAGCCTCCGGGGACAGGGTATACTTC.

The rearrangement links TRBV12-3 or TRBV12-4 to TRBJ1-1; 7 nucleotides line up with TRBD1. After removal of 6 bases from V and 4 bases from J, the junction contained 5 bases not matched to a gene. There are 13 residues in the CDR3. The CDR3 protein is CASSKDRLTEAFF. The CDR3 DNA follows: TGTGCCAGCAGCAAGGACAGGCTCACTGAAGCTTTCTTT.

J is TRBJ2-7 and V is TRBV3-1 (or the pseudogene TRBV3-2); 14 nucleotides line up with TRBD2. Germline assignment: CDR1 LGHDT and CDR2 YNNKEL (reference sequence). J gave up 6 bases and V 0 bases, and 10 bases lay outside the gene matches. CDR3 length: 18 amino acids. The CDR3 bases are TGTGCCAGCAGCCAAGATATTCCGGGACTAGCGGGAGTCCCCGAGCAGTACTTC. This codes for CASSQDIPGLAGVPEQYF.

The chain carries TRBV3-1 (or the pseudogene TRBV3-2) and TRBJ2-2, with 12 bases lining up with TRBD2. Germline values: CDR1 LGHDT, CDR2 YNNKEL (reference sequence). The CDR3 has 19 amino acids. The trim removed 0 bases at V and 3 bases at J, leaving 8 bases unmatched. DNA for the CDR3: TGTGCCAGCAGCCAAGACAGACTAGCGGGAGACGGATACACCGGGGAGCTGTTTTTT. This encodes CASSQDRLAGDGYTGELFF.

The chain couples TRBV29-1 to TRBJ2-3; D call uncertain. Germline CDR1 and CDR2: SQVTM and ANQGSEA. The V and J ends lost 3 bases and 2 bases respectively, with 9 bases between them. The length of the CDR3 is 13 residues. CDR3 nucleotides: TGCAGCGTTGACCCAGGTTCCACAGATACGCAGTATTTT. Translation: CSVDPGSTDTQYF.

This clone showed up just a few times. This sequence joins TRBV28 and TRBJ2-1; a possible D gene is TRBD2 (6 bases). The CDR3 is made up of 16 amino acids. Germline V gene lookup returns CDR1 MDHEN and CDR2 SYDVKM. Between the trimmed V and J ends, which lost 6 bases and 0 bases, there was a span of 15 bases. The CDR3 is CASRRLAESSYNEQFF. In nucleotides, the CDR3 is TGTGCCAGCAGGCGGTTAGCGGAAAGCTCCTACAATGAGCAGTTCTTC.

Only a few counts were recorded for this clone. V usage is TRBV5-8 and J usage is TRBJ2-1, with 9 bases that match TRBD2. The trim removed 1 base at V and 9 bases at J, leaving 8 bases unmatched. The CDR3 is 15 residues long. Germline-derived CDR1 and CDR2 are SGHTS and YDEGEE. CDR3 in DNA: TGTGCCAGCAGCTTGCGGCGGGGGGGCTTTGGTGAGCAGTTCTTC. It encodes CASSLRRGGFGEQFF.

This clone was counted between two and nine times. V gene TRBV2 combines with J gene TRBJ2-7, with 9 bases matching TRBD1. Trimming at V came to 6 bases and at J to 6 bases, leaving 6 bases not matched to a gene. Per germline, CDR1 SNHLY and CDR2 FYNNEI. This CDR3 contains 13 residues. Here the CDR3 reads CASRVDRGGEQYF. CDR3 DNA: TGTGCCAGCAGGGTGGACAGGGGAGGCGAGCAGTACTTC.

The genes are TRBV7-9 and TRBJ2-3; D perhaps matches TRBD2 (7 bases). The CDR3 covers 16 residues. V shed 1 base and J shed 2 bases, with 13 bases lying between them. Germline values: CDR1 SEHNR, CDR2 FQNEAQ (reference sequence). For the CDR3, the DNA is TGTGCCAGCAGCTTAGGCGGGGGCCGGTACACAGATACGCAGTATTTT. Its protein is CASSLGGGRYTDTQYF.

The chain joins TRBV10-3 to TRBJ2-7; the match to TRBD1 covers 8 bases. The germline V gene encodes CDR1 ENHRY and CDR2 SYGVKD. This CDR3 has 14 amino acids. The V gene end was trimmed by 4 bases and the J gene end by 3 bases; junction bases not matched to a gene: 5. The CDR3 is CAISAGTGVYEQYF. The CDR3, as DNA: TGTGCCATCAGTGCCGGGACAGGCGTCTACGAGCAGTACTTC.

The table lists this clone with a few counts. The chain combines TRBV6-4 with TRBJ1-1; 7 nucleotides match TRBD1. Trimming cost V 3 bases and J 4 bases; bases outside gene matches: 2. Germline V gene sequence: CDR1 MRHNA, CDR2 SNTAGT. There are 13 residues in the CDR3. This chain's CDR3 is CASSDRQGTEAFF. The CDR3 region has the DNA TGTGCCAGCAGTGATAGACAGGGCACTGAAGCTTTCTTT.